One and the same sample provided the 5 T cell receptor beta chains below, sequenced in a study of cytomegalovirus exposure and HLA in healthy donors. This PCR relied on a set of 60 Vbeta primers and 13 Jbeta primers. Assay: immunoSEQ multiplex PCR; the TCRdb copy retains only in-frame clones and omits some. This repertoire includes approximately 34,000 clones. Sequencing was performed on PBMCs. Source of these receptors: a middle-aged woman in good health and CMV-seropositive.

J is TRBJ2-1 and V is TRBV30; TRBD2 is a possible D gene (6 bases). The germline CDR1 and CDR2 sequences are GTSNPN and SVGIG (reference sequence). V lost 6 bases to trimming and J lost 2 bases, with 17 bases between them. The CDR3 runs to 15 residues. In DNA, the CDR3 is TGTGCCTGCACCCCCCGTGGAGGGGCCTACAATGAGCAGTTCTTC. Translation: CACTPRGGAYNEQFF.

The rearrangement uses TRBV7-2 and TRBJ2-7; 10 bases match TRBD2. Germline CDR1 SGHTA, CDR2 FQGNSA. The CDR3 has 14 residues. The V and J ends lost 4 bases and 8 bases, in that order; junction bases with no gene match: 8. This chain's CDR3 is CASSSLVAGGQQYF. The CDR3 region has the DNA TGTGCCAGCAGCTCTCTGGTAGCGGGAGGACAGCAGTACTTC.

J is TRBJ1-5 and V is TRBV19, with D possibly matching TRBD1 (5 bases). This CDR3 region has 14 residues. V was clipped by 4 bases and J by 1 base, with 8 bases between them. Germline lookup yields CDR1 LNHDA and CDR2 SQIVND (reference sequence). This CDR3 reads CASSKGYSNQPQHF. Written as DNA, the CDR3 is TGTGCCAGTAGTAAGGGGTACAGCAATCAGCCCCAGCATTTT. The entire variable domain, with the rest obtained from reference TRBV19 and TRBJ1-5, is as follows: DGGITQSPKYLFRKEGQNVTLSCEQNLNHDAMYWYRQDPGQGLRLIYYSQIVNDFQKGDIAEGYSVSREKKESFPLTVTSAQKNPTAFYLCASSKGYSNQPQHFGDGTRLSIL.

This chain joins TRBV4-1 and TRBJ2-3; 8 bases agree with TRBD1. After removal of 5 bases from V and 11 bases from J, the junction contained 15 bases not matched to a gene. The germline gives CDR1 MGHRA, CDR2 YSYEKL. The CDR3 extends over 15 amino acids. CDR3 sequence reads: CASSSDRGRNRGQYF. In DNA, the CDR3 is TGCGCCAGCAGCTCAGACAGGGGTCGGAACCGGGGGCAGTATTTT.

The J gene is TRBJ1-5, the V gene TRBV6-6; a possible D gene is TRBD1 (5 bases). The V end lost 4 bases, the J end lost 7 bases, and 11 bases lay between the germline ends. CDR3 length: 13 amino acids. Germline CDR1 MNHNY, CDR2 SVGAGI (reference sequence). In DNA form, the CDR3 reads TGTGCCAGCAGTTTCCAGGGAAACCAGCCCCAGCATTTT. Amino acid sequence: CASSFQGNQPQHF.